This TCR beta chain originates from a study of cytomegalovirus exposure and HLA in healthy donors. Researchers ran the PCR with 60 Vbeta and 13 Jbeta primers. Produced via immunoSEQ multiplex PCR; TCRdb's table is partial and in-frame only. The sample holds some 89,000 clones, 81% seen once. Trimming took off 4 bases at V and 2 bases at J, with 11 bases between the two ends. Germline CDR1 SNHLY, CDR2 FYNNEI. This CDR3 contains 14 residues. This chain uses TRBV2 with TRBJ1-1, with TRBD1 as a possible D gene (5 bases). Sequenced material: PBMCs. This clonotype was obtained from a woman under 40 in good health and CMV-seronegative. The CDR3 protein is CASSARGGNTEAFF. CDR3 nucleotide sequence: TGTGCCAGCAGTGCGCGGGGGGGAAACACTGAAGCTTTCTTT.